The 28 T cell receptor beta chains in this list originate from one sample, sequenced in a study of prognosis after radiotherapy for stage I lung cancer. Two-round multiplex PCR amplified TCR beta CDR3 from genomic DNA. Round one of PCR was performed, and it used primers specific to each TRBV and TRBJ gene. TCRdb called the multiplex PCR reads again in MiXCR, with one record for every CDR3 protein. Here the sample spans 20,000 or so distinct CDR3 sequences, roughly 28% being singletons. The sequencing here drew on PBMCs, taken before or after stereotactic body radiation therapy (not recorded which). The receptor set was obtained from a donor of 50 years or more with non-small cell lung cancer.

This clonotype was counted at least ten times. V is TRBV7-8 and J is TRBJ2-5; unclear D gene. The V end lost 3 bases, the J end lost 3 bases, and 11 bases lay between the germline ends. Looked up from germline, CDR1 is SGHVS and CDR2 is FQNEAQ. The CDR3 runs 14 residues. CDR3 DNA: TGTGCCAGCAGCTTGTTAGGTTCTGAAGAGACCCAGTACTTC. Translated: CASSLLGSEETQYF. The complete variable domain, with remaining parts taken from reference TRBV7-8 and TRBJ2-5, reads GAGVSQSPRYKVAKRGQDVALRCDPISGHVSLFWYQQALGQGPEFLTYFQNEAQLDKSGLPSDRFFAERPEGSVSTLKIQRTQQEDSAVYLCASSLLGSEETQYFGPGTRLLVL.

This clonotype was observed at least ten times. V usage is TRBV28 and J usage is TRBJ2-5, with D unresolved. V lost 6 bases and J 5 bases, leaving 7 bases between the germline ends. The V gene's germline CDR1 is MDHEN and CDR2 SYDVKM. The CDR3 has 11 amino acids. The CDR3 DNA is TGTGCCAGCAGCTTTCTGGAGACCCAGTACTTC. It specifies CASSFLETQYF.

The table lists this clonotype with a count of one. This likely came from a read error, as a far larger clone is one base away. The chain joins TRBV6-4 to TRBJ2-1; maybe TRBD1 (6 bases). CDR3 length: 16 amino acids. Germline CDR1 MRHNA, CDR2 SNTAGT. Trimming took 7 bases from V and 7 from J, leaving 23 bases between them. The CDR3 sequence: CASIDQMRTEKNEQFF. For the CDR3, the DNA is TGTGCCAGCATCGACCAAATGCGGACAGAAAAAAATGAGCAGTTCTTC.

The table lists this clonotype with a count of one. A read error may account for a junction end that differs from germline. The rearrangement joins TRBV6-5 to TRBJ2-3, with D tentatively TRBD1 (5 bases). Germline assignment: CDR1 MNHEY and CDR2 SVGAGI. CDR3 size: 16 residues. The CDR3 DNA reads as TGTGCCAACAGTTACCACCCACAGGCAGGGTCCGATACGCAGTATTTT. This gives the protein CANSYHPQAGSDTQYF.

In this sample, this clonotype turned up many times. V is TRBV18 and J is TRBJ1-2; 9 bases agree with TRBD1. Per germline, CDR1 KGHSH and CDR2 LQKENI. With V trimmed by 2 bases and J by 13 bases, 11 bases remained unmatched. There are 14 residues in the CDR3. The CDR3 sequence: CASSPSGDRVAFTF. The CDR3 DNA is TGTGCCAGCTCACCAAGTGGGGACAGGGTCGCCTTCACCTTC.

This clonotype was observed at least ten times. The rearrangement joins TRBV9 to TRBJ1-1, with a weak D call TRBD1 (5 bases). V dropped 0 bases and J dropped 1 base, with 10 bases sitting between them. The CDR3 sequence is 15 residues long. Germline CDR1 is SGDLS and CDR2 is YYNGEE. CDR3 residues: CASSVGWGGNTEAFF. The CDR3 DNA follows: TGTGCCAGCAGCGTAGGCTGGGGGGGGAACACTGAAGCTTTCTTT. The entire variable domain, with the rest obtained from reference TRBV9 and TRBJ1-1, is as follows: DSGVTQTPKHLITATGQRVTLRCSPRSGDLSVYWYQQSLDQGLQFLIQYYNGEERAKGNILERFSAQQFPDLHSELNLSSLELGDSALYFCASSVGWGGNTEAFFGQGTRLTVV.

This clonotype was found many times. V gene TRBV9 combines with J gene TRBJ2-3; 10 bases agree with TRBD2. CDR1 and CDR2 (germline): SGDLS, YYNGEE. The CDR3 has 16 residues. V gave up 0 bases and J gave up 6 bases; unmatched junction bases: 7. This chain's CDR3 is CASSVGSSGSRDTQYF. CDR3 coding DNA: TGTGCCAGCAGCGTAGGGTCTAGCGGGAGTAGGGATACGCAGTATTTT.

This clonotype was found a few times. This likely reflects a read error, since a far larger clone is one base away. The chain couples TRBV7-8 to TRBJ2-5; TRBD2 might be the D (6 bases). Judging by the DNA end, TRBJ2-1 fits better; the J call may be wrong. Germline V gene sequence: CDR1 SGHVS, CDR2 FQNEAQ. This CDR3 has 13 amino acids. The chain's CDR3 is CASSGRLVDEQFF. CDR3 sequence (DNA): TGTGCCAGCAGTGGGAGACTAGTCGATGAGCAGTTCTTC.

This clonotype was detected many times. V and J are TRBV19 and TRBJ1-4; 7 bases fit TRBD1. This CDR3 has 14 amino acids. The germline CDR1 and CDR2 sequences are LNHDA and SQIVND (reference sequence). Trimming cost V 1 base and J 8 bases; bases outside gene matches: 4. The CDR3 loop reads CASSIGTGDEKLFF. CDR3 bases: TGTGCCAGTAGTATAGGGACAGGAGACGAAAAACTGTTTTTT.

This clonotype has more than one count but fewer than ten. A much larger clone differs from this one at a single base, so this may be a read error. The chain employs TRBV6-2 or TRBV6-3 and TRBJ2-2; a possible D gene is TRBD2 (5 bases). CDR1 and CDR2 (germline): MNHEY, SVGEGT. The CDR3 spans 13 residues. This CDR3 reads CAGSPDYHGELFF. Here the CDR3 DNA reads TGTGCCGGCAGTCCCGACTATCACGGGGAGCTGTTTTTT.

This clonotype was observed many times. The V gene is TRBV5-1, the J gene TRBJ2-5; perhaps TRBD2 as D (5 bases). There are 15 residues in the CDR3. With 2 bases removed from V and 0 bases from J, the gap between germline ends came to 11 bases. The V gene's germline CDR1 is SGHRS and CDR2 YFSETQ. CDR3 sequence: CASSFRSGNQETQYF. DNA for the CDR3: TGCGCCAGCAGCTTCAGGAGCGGCAACCAAGAGACCCAGTACTTC.

This clonotype was recorded at least ten times. This chain connects TRBV19 to TRBJ2-5; D might be TRBD2 (6 bases). Trimming took 6 bases from V and 5 from J, leaving 16 bases between them. CDR3 length: 14 residues. The germline V gene has CDR1 LNHDA and CDR2 SQIVND (reference sequence). For the CDR3, the DNA is TGTGCCAGTAGCCAAAGGAGGGCGACGGAGACCCAGTACTTC. It specifies CASSQRRATETQYF.

This clonotype was seen many times. The chain carries TRBV6-1 and TRBJ1-1; 10 positions agree with TRBD1. Germline lookup yields CDR1 MNHNS and CDR2 SASEGT. The CDR3 runs to 16 residues. V shed 6 bases and J 4 bases; nucleotides not matched to a gene: 11. Here the CDR3 DNA reads TGTGCCAGCAGGCCCATGGACAGGGGGTTATTCACTGAAGCTTTCTTT. Its protein product is CASRPMDRGLFTEAFF.

This clonotype occurred many times. The chain recombines TRBV7-9 with TRBJ2-1; 11 positions match TRBD2. Germline loops: CDR1 SEHNR, CDR2 FQNEAQ (reference sequence). The trim removed 1 base at V and 3 bases at J, leaving 8 bases unmatched. CDR3 length: 18 amino acids. The CDR3 coding sequence is TGTGCCAGCAGCTTAGTTGTTCTAGCGGGAGGTGTCTACAATGAGCAGTTCTTC. Translating gives CASSLVVLAGGVYNEQFF.

This chain connects TRBV6-2 or TRBV6-3 to TRBJ1-3; D not resolved. This CDR3 is 18 amino acids long. The ends were cut back, 2 bases at V and 0 bases at J, with 17 bases in the middle. Germline CDR1 and CDR2: MNHEY and SVGEGT. The CDR3 protein is CASSYVGGVRYSGNTIYF. The CDR3 nucleotides are TGTGCCAGCAGTTACGTGGGAGGAGTCCGTTACTCTGGAAACACCATATATTTT.

This clonotype appeared many times. At one end, the junction sequence differs from germline, possibly due to a read error. This chain connects TRBV20-1 to TRBJ1-1; D may be TRBD1 (5 bases). Per germline, CDR1 DFQATT and CDR2 SNEGSKA (reference sequence). This CDR3 comprises 14 residues. CDR3 in amino acids: CSTSAGSMNTEAFF. CDR3 sequence (DNA): TGCAGTACTAGCGCAGGGTCGATGAACACTGAAGCTTTCTTT.

This clonotype was detected ten times or more. CDR3 nucleotide sequence: TGTGCCAGCAGCCAAGATCGCCGGACTACACGTGAAAAACTGTTTTTT. This translates into CASSQDRRTTREKLFF. V and J are TRBV3-1 and TRBJ1-4; D not resolved. Germline values: CDR1 LGHDT, CDR2 YNNKEL (reference sequence). There are 16 residues in the CDR3. Trimming removed 0 bases at V and 7 bases at J, with 15 bases between.

In regard to this clonotype: A far larger clone is one nucleotide away, so this likely arose from a read error. The chain is built from TRBV6-4 and TRBJ2-3; 7 nucleotides match TRBD1. The CDR3 is made up of 14 amino acids. The V gene's germline CDR1 is MRHNA and CDR2 SNTAGT. CDR3 protein: CASSPTGSTDTKYF. The CDR3 nucleotides are TGTGCCAGCAGTCCGACAGGGAGCACAGATACGAAGTATTTT.

This clonotype was detected ten times or more. CDR3: CASSHSGNEQFF. DNA for the CDR3: TGTGCCAGCAGCCATAGTGGCAATGAGCAGTTCTTC. This chain links TRBV14 with TRBJ2-1, with D uncertain. Germline loops: CDR1 SGHDN, CDR2 FVKESK. The CDR3 is made up of 12 amino acids. Between the trimmed V and J ends, which lost 3 bases and 6 bases, there was a span of 6 bases.

Many counts were recorded for this clonotype. This chain connects TRBV11-2 to TRBJ1-4; no definite D call. The CDR3 is 15 amino acids. Trimming pared 3 bases from V and 0 bases from J, leaving 8 bases between. Germline assignment: CDR1 SGHAT and CDR2 FQNNGV. The CDR3 nucleotides read TGTGCCAGCAGCTTGGCCCCAGCAACTAATGAAAAACTGTTTTTT. Translation gives CASSLAPATNEKLFF.

This clonotype showed up many times. The chain employs TRBV30 and TRBJ2-2; 7 nucleotides agree with TRBD2. The ends lost 0 bases at V and 6 bases at J; junction bases unmatched: 4. The germline gives CDR1 GTSNPN, CDR2 SVGIG (reference sequence). The CDR3 loop spans 14 amino acids. The CDR3 nucleotides read TGTGCCTGGAGTGTAACGGGAGGTTCCGGGGAGCTGTTTTTT. It translates to CAWSVTGGSGELFF.

This clonotype was picked up one time. A far larger clone is one nucleotide away, so this likely arose from a read error. The chain employs TRBV6-4 and TRBJ2-3; D is uncertain. This CDR3 contains 14 residues. The V end was cut by 3 bases, the J end by 5 bases, with 12 bases between. The germline V gene encodes CDR1 MRHNA and CDR2 SNTAGT. The CDR3 spells CASSEYLSVDTQYF. CDR3 DNA: TGTGCCAGCAGTGAATACCTTAGTGTAGATACGCAGTATTTT.

This clonotype was recorded many times. This rearrangement joins TRBV27 to TRBJ2-3, with 7 bases that match TRBD2. This CDR3 comprises 13 residues. Unmatched junction bases numbered 7, after V lost 10 bases and J lost 3 bases. Looked up from germline, CDR1 is MNHEY and CDR2 is SMNVEV (reference sequence). The CDR3 coding sequence is TGTGCCACCAGGGACTACAGTACAGATACGCAGTATTTT. Translated, it gives CATRDYSTDTQYF.

This clonotype was counted ten times or more. CDR3 protein: CAWTSGRGGSYNEQFF. Written as DNA, the CDR3 is TGTGCCTGGACTAGCGGGAGGGGGGGCTCCTACAATGAGCAGTTCTTC. The J gene is TRBJ2-1, the V gene TRBV30; 12 bases map to TRBD2. The CDR3 consists of 16 residues. Germline V gives CDR1 GTSNPN, CDR2 SVGIG (reference sequence). Trimming removed 4 bases from V and 0 bases from J; junction bases left unmatched: 4. Together with reference TRBV30 and TRBJ2-1, the CDR3 gives the full variable domain: SQTIHQWPATLVQPVGSPLSLECTVEGTSNPNLYWYRQAAGRGLQLLFYSVGIGQISSEVPQNLSASRPQDRQFILSSKKLLLSDSGFYLCAWTSGRGGSYNEQFFGPGTRLTVL.

This clonotype appeared many times. This sequence joins TRBV7-9 and TRBJ1-3; D is undetermined. From germline, CDR1 is SEHNR and CDR2 FQNEAQ (reference sequence). The V gene lost 0 bases and the J gene lost 4 bases, with 7 bases spanning the gap. There are 14 residues in the CDR3. CDR3 residues: CASSLAGIGNTIYF. The CDR3 coding sequence is TGTGCCAGCAGCTTAGCTGGGATCGGAAACACCATATATTTT.

This clonotype was found many times. The chain combines TRBV2 with TRBJ2-3; no reliable D call. Trimming took 8 bases from V and 2 from J, leaving 8 bases between them. CDR1 SNHLY and CDR2 FYNNEI come from the germline V gene. The length of the CDR3 is 12 residues. The CDR3 coding sequence is TGTGCCAGCTGGTACGACACAGATACGCAGTATTTT. Protein: CASWYDTDTQYF. The whole variable domain, remainder taken from reference TRBV2 and TRBJ2-3, is EPEVTQTPSHQVTQMGQEVILRCVPISNHLYFYWYRQILGQKVEFLVSFYNNEISEKSEIFDDQFSVERPDGSNFTLKIRSTKLEDSAMYFCASWYDTDTQYFGPGTRLTVL.

Concerning this clonotype: A read error is the likely source, as a far larger clone sits one nucleotide away. V and J are TRBV6-1 and TRBJ2-3, with D tentatively TRBD2 (6 bases). Trimming pared 3 bases from V and 1 base from J, leaving 17 bases between. This CDR3 comprises 17 residues. CDR1 is MNHNS and CDR2 is SASEGT in the germline V gene. The CDR3 spells CASSDTQEGGGTDTQYF. The CDR3 DNA follows: TGTGCCAGCAGTGACACCCAGGAGGGAGGTGGCACAGATACGCAGTATTTT.

The sample holds many counts of this clonotype. V gene TRBV10-3 combines with J gene TRBJ1-1; no firm D call. The ends were cut back, 1 base at V and 3 bases at J, with 9 bases in the middle. Per the germline V gene, CDR1 is ENHRY and CDR2 is SYGVKD. CDR3 length: 14 amino acids. CDR3 nucleotide sequence: TGTGCCATCAGTGAGTGGGGTCGGGACACTGAAGCTTTCTTT. It translates to CAISEWGRDTEAFF.